One T cell receptor beta chain is described in this entry. The antigen is undetermined. Reverse transcription of all isolated RNA meant that expressed TCRB transcripts were sequenced. Profiling relied on immunoSEQ multiplex PCR, and the TCRdb table lists in-frame clones only, not all of them. Of about 410,000 clones listed, approximately 14% are singletons. These data are taken from a study of beta chain features in type 1 diabetes. The overall study: There were some 98 million sorted cells examined across all samples. Whole-study findings and limits: It was not settled here whether HLA type affects TCRB rearrangement. Diminished insertions and augmented deletions at VDJ junctions characterized type 1 diabetes patients.

With 3 bases removed from V and 0 bases from J, the gap between germline ends came to 10 bases. The germline CDR1 and CDR2 sequences are MGHRA and YSYEKL. The CDR3 loop spans 15 amino acids. The authors took one heparinised blood draw, averaging about 120 mL, from each donor. The specimen was naive CD4+ T cells from blood. The rearrangement joins TRBV4-1 to TRBJ2-3, with a possible D match to TRBD1 (5 bases). The sequence came from a young man in good health. This CDR3 is CASSQLGASTDTQYF. Here the CDR3 DNA reads TGCGCCAGCAGCCAGTTAGGGGCGAGCACAGATACGCAGTATTTT.